A selection of T cell receptor beta chains follows, all from one sample in a study of technical replicates of blood from a handful of donors. Clones were read by immunoSEQ multiplex PCR, and TCRdb kept only the in-frame ones, dropping some. The table lists tens of thousands of clones, under 99% of them singletons. The sequencing sample was made of T cells isolated from PBMCs. All receptors derive from a human donor in good health. The CDR3 runs from the conserved cysteine through the conserved F or W. The order of the fields is V gene, CDR3 length, J gene, CDR3 protein.

v_gene: TRBV6-1; len: 15; j_gene: TRBJ1-5; CDR3aa: CASSEAAVANQPQHF
v_gene: TRBV4-2; len: 16; j_gene: TRBJ2-2; CDR3aa: CASSQRLAGGTGELFF
v_gene: TRBV29-1; len: 14; j_gene: TRBJ2-7; CDR3aa: CSAVKTGDLYEQYF
v_gene: TRBV9; len: 15; j_gene: TRBJ2-5; CDR3aa: CASARRREAEETQYF
v_gene: TRBV5-4; len: 15; j_gene: TRBJ1-2; CDR3aa: CASSPTPTGNYGYTF
v_gene: TRBV30; len: 17; j_gene: TRBJ2-7; CDR3aa: CAWSVRWGLAGGDEQYF
v_gene: TRBV7-2; len: 13; j_gene: TRBJ1-3; CDR3aa: CASSLASGNTIYF
v_gene: TRBV9; len: 16; j_gene: TRBJ1-4; CDR3aa: CASSENSGGANEKLFF
v_gene: TRBV11-2; len: 14; j_gene: TRBJ2-2; CDR3aa: CATYSGGSTGELFF
v_gene: TRBV29-1; len: 17; j_gene: TRBJ1-1; CDR3aa: CSVEYVPGTMSWTEAFF
v_gene: TRBV6-5; len: 16; j_gene: TRBJ1-1; CDR3aa: CASSFTGQGTNTEAFF
v_gene: TRBV30; len: 14; j_gene: TRBJ2-2; CDR3aa: CAWSVQGITGELFF
v_gene: TRBV5-6; len: 13; j_gene: TRBJ2-7; CDR3aa: CASSPWTAYEQYF
v_gene: TRBV7-8; len: 15; j_gene: TRBJ2-7; CDR3aa: CASSLASGSNYEQYF
v_gene: TRBV7-9; len: 12; j_gene: TRBJ1-2; CDR3aa: CASSSKGLGYTF
v_gene: TRBV4-3; len: 14; j_gene: TRBJ2-3; CDR3aa: CASSPLQGSNTQYF
v_gene: TRBV6-5; len: 16; j_gene: TRBJ2-6; CDR3aa: CASSFFRGPGANVLTF
v_gene: TRBV7-2; len: 16; j_gene: TRBJ1-4; CDR3aa: CASSHGQGATNEKLFF
v_gene: TRBV11-2; len: 16; j_gene: TRBJ2-7; CDR3aa: CASSLAGTGGYYEQYF
v_gene: TRBV18; len: 15; j_gene: TRBJ1-2; CDR3aa: CASSDLQGVDYGYTF
v_gene: TRBV6-1; len: 14; j_gene: TRBJ2-1; CDR3aa: CASSVDGSHNEQFF
v_gene: TRBV5-4; len: 16; j_gene: TRBJ2-7; CDR3aa: CASSGGASGVGYEQYF
v_gene: TRBV4-1; len: 15; j_gene: TRBJ2-7; CDR3aa: CASSQSPLGLYEQYF
v_gene: TRBV4-1; len: 18; j_gene: TRBJ2-7; CDR3aa: CASSQFSGTSGRTYEQYF
v_gene: TRBV7-2; len: 19; j_gene: TRBJ2-7; CDR3aa: CASSLRDRGERMAPYEQYF
v_gene: TRBV30; len: 17; j_gene: TRBJ1-5; CDR3aa: CAWSAVGGASSNQPQHF
v_gene: TRBV6-6; len: 13; j_gene: TRBJ1-2; CDR3aa: CASSNPSGDGYTF
v_gene: TRBV7-3; len: 14; j_gene: TRBJ2-2; CDR3aa: CASSLWEYTGELFF
v_gene: TRBV2; len: 15; j_gene: TRBJ2-2; CDR3aa: CAGSRTGSDTGELFF
v_gene: TRBV7-9; len: 15; j_gene: TRBJ1-4; CDR3aa: CASSLGQGFNEKLFF
v_gene: TRBV5-1; len: 15; j_gene: TRBJ2-1; CDR3aa: CASSGWDSWANEQFF
v_gene: TRBV19; len: 15; j_gene: TRBJ1-2; CDR3aa: CASSIVKGGDYGYTF
v_gene: TRBV25-1; len: 14; j_gene: TRBJ2-7; CDR3aa: CASSGVGSSYEQYF
v_gene: TRBV6-4; len: 18; j_gene: TRBJ2-1; CDR3aa: CASSDSRGGLEGSGEQFF
v_gene: TRBV12-5; len: 14; j_gene: TRBJ2-1; CDR3aa: CASGLAGGLNEQFF
v_gene: TRBV4-1; len: 16; j_gene: TRBJ2-3; CDR3aa: CASSQERDSYTDTQYF